This T cell receptor (beta chain) was sequenced for a study of regulatory T cells in long-lasting Graves disease. Study-level findings and limits: TRBV28, TRBJ1-2 and TRBJ2-5 were segments that persistent disease favored.

Construction of the TCR beta libraries employed iRepertoire HTBI primers in conjunction with Arm-PCR of CDR3 regions. TCRdb reanalysed the multiplex PCR reads using MiXCR and keeps one entry per CDR3 protein. Among approximately 400,000 distinct CDR3 sequences listed, roughly a sixth were seen once. There are many counts of this clonotype. Its antigen is as yet unknown. Time point here: newly diagnosed GD, antithyroid drugs for less than 3 months. TCR sequences were obtained from RNA taken from PBMCs. Trimming took off 2 bases at V and 6 bases at J, with 7 bases between the two ends. CDR1 SQVTM and CDR2 ANQGSEA come from the germline V gene. This CDR3 region has 11 residues.

The material sequenced was peripheral blood mononuclear cells (PBMCs), taken at new diagnosis, from a patient treated with antithyroid drugs. The chain uses TRBV29-1 and TRBJ1-1, with D hard to call. This clonotype originated in a female donor with Graves disease. The CDR3, as DNA: TGCAGCGTTGAAATCGGGGCTGAAGCTTTCTTT. It codes for CSVEIGAEAFF.